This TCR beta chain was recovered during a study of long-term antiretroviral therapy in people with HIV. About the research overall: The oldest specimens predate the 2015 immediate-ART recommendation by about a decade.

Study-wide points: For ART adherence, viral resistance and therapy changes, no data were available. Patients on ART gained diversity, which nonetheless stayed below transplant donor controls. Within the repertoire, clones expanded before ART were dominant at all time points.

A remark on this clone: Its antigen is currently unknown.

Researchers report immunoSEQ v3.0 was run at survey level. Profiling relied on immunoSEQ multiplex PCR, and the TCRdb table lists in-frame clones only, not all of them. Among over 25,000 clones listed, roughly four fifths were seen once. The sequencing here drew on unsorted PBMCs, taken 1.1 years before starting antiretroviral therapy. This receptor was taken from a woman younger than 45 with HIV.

Here the CDR3 DNA reads TGTGCCAGCAGCTTGTATCCAACGAGTGTCGGGGAGCTGTTTTTT. Protein sequence: CASSLYPTSVGELFF. The gene calls are TRBV5-6 and TRBJ2-2; D unresolved. The germline V and J ends were trimmed by 1 base and 7 bases, with 14 bases remaining between them. The germline gives CDR1 SGHDT, CDR2 YYEEEE. This CDR3 spans 15 amino acids.